The 15 T cell receptor beta chains below were found in one sample sequenced in a study of shared clonotypes between healthy human individuals. Method: immunoSEQ multiplex PCR; TCRdb's copy keeps in-frame clones and lacks some. The sample lists hundreds of thousands of clones, about 96% occurring once. Material for sequencing was naive CD4+ T cells sorted from blood. Subset: CD45RA+ positively selected. Source of these receptors: a woman younger than 45 in good health.

V is TRBV28 and J is TRBJ1-5; unclear D gene. The length of the CDR3 is 14 residues. V dropped 8 bases and J dropped 1 base, with 12 bases sitting between them. Germline lookup yields CDR1 MDHEN and CDR2 SYDVKM. CDR3 coding DNA: TGTGCCAGCTACTATCGGCAGAGCAATCAGCCCCAGCATTTT. This encodes CASYYRQSNQPQHF.

This clone was seen only once. The V call is TRBV10-3, the J call TRBJ2-3, with D possibly being TRBD1 (5 bases). The germline gives CDR1 ENHRY, CDR2 SYGVKD. Between the trimmed V and J ends, which lost 6 bases and 0 bases, there was a span of 10 bases. CDR3 length: 14 amino acids. This CDR3 is CAIRFDSSTDTQYF. The CDR3 bases are TGTGCCATCAGATTTGACAGTAGCACAGATACGCAGTATTTT.

The chain has TRBV19 and TRBJ2-4; the match to TRBD2 covers 9 bases. CDR3 length: 16 amino acids. The germline gives CDR1 LNHDA, CDR2 SQIVND (reference sequence). Unmatched junction bases numbered 14, after V lost 3 bases and J lost 11 bases. The CDR3 coding sequence is TGTGCCAGTAGTATTGGGGCCGGGGTAGCGGGAGAGCTTCAGTACTTC. Translating it yields CASSIGAGVAGELQYF.

This chain joins TRBV5-6 and TRBJ2-2, with a possible D match to TRBD2 (6 bases). In germline, CDR1 is SGHDT, CDR2 YYEEEE. This CDR3 comprises 15 residues. V lost 7 bases and J lost 4, with 17 bases in between. The CDR3 DNA sequence: TGTGCCAGCCGTTTGTACGGGAGTACCACCGGGGAGCTGTTTTTT. It codes for CASRLYGSTTGELFF.

This clone appeared a single time. This rearrangement joins TRBV18 to TRBJ2-7; TRBD2 matches 11 bases. This CDR3 has 15 residues. The ends lost 3 bases at V and 0 bases at J; junction bases unmatched: 1. Germline CDR1 reads KGHSH; CDR2 reads LQKENI. The CDR3 here is CASSPGLADSYEQYF. The CDR3 DNA reads TGTGCCAGCTCACCGGGACTAGCGGACTCCTACGAGCAGTACTTC.

The chain recombines TRBV28 with TRBJ2-7; D tentatively fits TRBD1 or TRBD2 (5 bases each). V lost 7 bases to trimming and J lost 1 base, with 20 bases between them. Germline CDR1 is MDHEN and CDR2 is SYDVKM. This CDR3 contains 16 residues. Written as DNA, the CDR3 is TGTGCCAGCACTACAGATGGGGGAGATCGGTCCTACGAGCAGTACTTC. Its translation is CASTTDGGDRSYEQYF. The variable domain in full, with the rest retrieved from reference TRBV28 and TRBJ2-7, is DVKVTQSSRYLVKRTGEKVFLECVQDMDHENMFWYRQDPGLGLRLIYFSYDVKMKEKGDIPEGYSVSREKKERFSLILESASTNQTSMYLCASTTDGGDRSYEQYFGPGTRLTVT.

A single count supports this clone. The DNA for the CDR3 is TGTGCCAGCAGCTTAGGAGTGAGGTCCAACACCGGGGAGCTGTTTTTT. Translating gives CASSLGVRSNTGELFF. V is TRBV7-6 and J is TRBJ2-2; no clear D gene. Germline V gene data show CDR1 as SGHVS and CDR2 as FNYEAQ. This CDR3 comprises 16 residues. Trimming left V 1 base short and J 2 bases short, with 11 bases between.

This sequence joins TRBV4-1 and TRBJ2-1; D gene uncertain. CDR3 length: 14 residues. Germline-derived CDR1 and CDR2 are MGHRA and YSYEKL. Trimming shortened V by 1 base and J by 10 bases, and 14 bases separated the two germline ends. The CDR3 nucleotides are TGCGCCAGCAGCCAAGGTGGTCCTGTGAGGGAGCAGTTCTTC. It is translated as CASSQGGPVREQFF.

The chain carries TRBV19 and TRBJ2-5, with D possibly being TRBD2 (5 bases). The CDR3 length is 14 residues. Germline assignment: CDR1 LNHDA and CDR2 SQIVND (reference sequence). Trimming stripped 5 bases from V and 5 bases from J, with 15 bases between. For the CDR3, the DNA is TGTGCCAGTAGTTCCCCCTGGCAGCGGGAGACCCAGTACTTC. Encoded protein: CASSSPWQRETQYF.

The CDR3 sequence is CASSYKKRQGYYEQYF. CDR3 in DNA: TGTGCCAGCAGTTACAAAAAGAGACAGGGTTACTACGAGCAGTACTTC. The rearrangement joins TRBV6-5 to TRBJ2-7; 7 bases agree with TRBD1. CDR1 is MNHEY and CDR2 is SVGAGI in the germline V gene. V trimming: 2 bases; J trimming: 3 bases; junction bases outside the gene matches: 10. The CDR3 runs to 16 residues.

The genes are TRBV6-5 and TRBJ1-1; D is perhaps TRBD1 (6 bases). CDR1 is MNHEY and CDR2 is SVGAGI in the germline V gene. The CDR3 is made up of 15 amino acids. Trimming cost V 0 bases and J 8 bases, with 16 bases left between them. The CDR3 reads CASSYSGTTAREAFF. CDR3 sequence (DNA): TGTGCCAGCAGTTACTCCGGGACAACGGCCAGGGAAGCTTTCTTT.

The V call is TRBV5-1, the J call TRBJ2-5; D assignment may be TRBD1 or TRBD2 (5 bases each). Germline loops: CDR1 SGHRS, CDR2 YFSETQ. With 3 bases removed from V and 4 bases from J, the gap between germline ends came to 16 bases. The CDR3 consists of 15 residues. The CDR3 nucleotides read TGCGCCAGCAGCTCGTCGTTCGACGGGACAGAGACCCAGTACTTC. Translating gives CASSSSFDGTETQYF.

Concerning this clone: This specimen includes other DNA sequences encoding the same CDR3. The chain couples TRBV29-1 to TRBJ2-7; D remains ambiguous. CDR3 length: 11 amino acids. Germline CDR1 reads SQVTM; CDR2 reads ANQGSEA. With 7 bases removed from V and 1 base from J, the gap between germline ends came to 8 bases. The CDR3, as DNA: TGCAGCGCAACACAGTCCTACGAGCAGTACTTC. Protein product: CSATQSYEQYF.

CDR3 protein: CASSLDPSGNYNEQFF. The CDR3 bases are TGCGCCAGCAGCTTGGATCCGAGCGGGAACTACAATGAGCAGTTCTTC. The V and J genes are TRBV5-1 and TRBJ2-1; 7 bases map to TRBD2. The germline V gene encodes CDR1 SGHRS and CDR2 YFSETQ. The CDR3 extends over 16 amino acids. Losses at the gene ends were 0 bases for V and 3 bases for J; bases not matched to a gene: 6.

This sequence joins TRBV27 and TRBJ2-3, with 9 bases identical to TRBD2. The CDR3 is made up of 15 amino acids. V shed 8 bases, J shed 3 bases, and the junction held 9 bases outside the gene matches. Germline CDR1 is MNHEY and CDR2 is SMNVEV (reference sequence). The CDR3 bases are TGTGCCAGCCTTAGCGGGAGAGGGGGGACAGATACGCAGTATTTT. Protein: CASLSGRGGTDTQYF.